This T cell receptor beta chain was sequenced during a study of human T cells and chemical hapten exposure. The CDR3 consists of 15 residues. Germline trimming cut 2 bases from V and 2 bases from J; bases unmatched to any gene: 4. The germline V gene has CDR1 DFQATT and CDR2 SNEGSKA (reference sequence). TCRdb re-called the RACE reads with MiXCR, one entry per CDR3 protein. Counted here are 150,000 to 200,000 distinct CDR3 sequences, 25% to 30% occurring once; the ten biggest clones make up just under 3%. This clonotype turned up a few times. Described time point: pre-sensitization, week 0. Stated treatment: therapeutic diphenylcyclopropenone sensitization with weekly scalp DPC.

The chain carries TRBV20-1 and TRBJ2-3; TRBD2 matches 10 bases. The receptor was derived from a woman in her thirties with alopecia areata. Some clones in this sample may be carry-over from other donors' samples. Sequenced here: whole blood, sampled in connection with sensitization to the hapten diphenylcyclopropenone (DPC). This CDR3 is CSARRTSGNTDTQYF. CDR3 nucleotide sequence: TGCAGTGCTAGACGAACTAGCGGGAACACAGATACGCAGTATTTT.